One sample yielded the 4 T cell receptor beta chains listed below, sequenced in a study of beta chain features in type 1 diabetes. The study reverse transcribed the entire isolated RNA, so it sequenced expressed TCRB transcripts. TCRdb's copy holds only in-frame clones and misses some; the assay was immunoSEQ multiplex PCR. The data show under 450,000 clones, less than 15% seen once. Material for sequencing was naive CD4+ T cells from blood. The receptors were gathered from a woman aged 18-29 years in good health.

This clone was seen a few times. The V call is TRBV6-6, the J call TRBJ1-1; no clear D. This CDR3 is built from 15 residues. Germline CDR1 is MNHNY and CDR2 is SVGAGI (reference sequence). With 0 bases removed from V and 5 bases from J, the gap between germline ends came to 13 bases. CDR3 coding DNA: TGTGCCAGCAGTTACTCGCGGGGAATTTGGACTGAAGCTTTCTTT. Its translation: CASSYSRGIWTEAFF.

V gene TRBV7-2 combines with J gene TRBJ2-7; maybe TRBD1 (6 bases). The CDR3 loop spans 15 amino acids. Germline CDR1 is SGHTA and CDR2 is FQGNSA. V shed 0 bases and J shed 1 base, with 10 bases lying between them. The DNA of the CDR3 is TGTGCCAGCAGCTTAGCGGTCGGACAGTCCTACGAGCAGTACTTC. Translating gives CASSLAVGQSYEQYF.

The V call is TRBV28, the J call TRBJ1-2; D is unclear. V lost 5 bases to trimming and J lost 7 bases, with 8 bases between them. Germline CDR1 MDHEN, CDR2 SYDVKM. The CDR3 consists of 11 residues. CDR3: CASSPSGGYTF. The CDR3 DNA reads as TGTGCCAGCAGTCCCTCGGGTGGCTACACCTTC.

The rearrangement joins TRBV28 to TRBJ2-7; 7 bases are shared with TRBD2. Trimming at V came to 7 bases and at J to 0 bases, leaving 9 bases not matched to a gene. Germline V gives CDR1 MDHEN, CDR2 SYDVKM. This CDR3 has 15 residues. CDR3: CASTKLAYGSYEQYF. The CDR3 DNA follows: TGTGCCAGCACTAAACTAGCGTATGGCTCCTACGAGCAGTACTTC. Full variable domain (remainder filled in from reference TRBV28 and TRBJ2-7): DVKVTQSSRYLVKRTGEKVFLECVQDMDHENMFWYRQDPGLGLRLIYFSYDVKMKEKGDIPEGYSVSREKKERFSLILESASTNQTSMYLCASTKLAYGSYEQYFGPGTRLTVT.